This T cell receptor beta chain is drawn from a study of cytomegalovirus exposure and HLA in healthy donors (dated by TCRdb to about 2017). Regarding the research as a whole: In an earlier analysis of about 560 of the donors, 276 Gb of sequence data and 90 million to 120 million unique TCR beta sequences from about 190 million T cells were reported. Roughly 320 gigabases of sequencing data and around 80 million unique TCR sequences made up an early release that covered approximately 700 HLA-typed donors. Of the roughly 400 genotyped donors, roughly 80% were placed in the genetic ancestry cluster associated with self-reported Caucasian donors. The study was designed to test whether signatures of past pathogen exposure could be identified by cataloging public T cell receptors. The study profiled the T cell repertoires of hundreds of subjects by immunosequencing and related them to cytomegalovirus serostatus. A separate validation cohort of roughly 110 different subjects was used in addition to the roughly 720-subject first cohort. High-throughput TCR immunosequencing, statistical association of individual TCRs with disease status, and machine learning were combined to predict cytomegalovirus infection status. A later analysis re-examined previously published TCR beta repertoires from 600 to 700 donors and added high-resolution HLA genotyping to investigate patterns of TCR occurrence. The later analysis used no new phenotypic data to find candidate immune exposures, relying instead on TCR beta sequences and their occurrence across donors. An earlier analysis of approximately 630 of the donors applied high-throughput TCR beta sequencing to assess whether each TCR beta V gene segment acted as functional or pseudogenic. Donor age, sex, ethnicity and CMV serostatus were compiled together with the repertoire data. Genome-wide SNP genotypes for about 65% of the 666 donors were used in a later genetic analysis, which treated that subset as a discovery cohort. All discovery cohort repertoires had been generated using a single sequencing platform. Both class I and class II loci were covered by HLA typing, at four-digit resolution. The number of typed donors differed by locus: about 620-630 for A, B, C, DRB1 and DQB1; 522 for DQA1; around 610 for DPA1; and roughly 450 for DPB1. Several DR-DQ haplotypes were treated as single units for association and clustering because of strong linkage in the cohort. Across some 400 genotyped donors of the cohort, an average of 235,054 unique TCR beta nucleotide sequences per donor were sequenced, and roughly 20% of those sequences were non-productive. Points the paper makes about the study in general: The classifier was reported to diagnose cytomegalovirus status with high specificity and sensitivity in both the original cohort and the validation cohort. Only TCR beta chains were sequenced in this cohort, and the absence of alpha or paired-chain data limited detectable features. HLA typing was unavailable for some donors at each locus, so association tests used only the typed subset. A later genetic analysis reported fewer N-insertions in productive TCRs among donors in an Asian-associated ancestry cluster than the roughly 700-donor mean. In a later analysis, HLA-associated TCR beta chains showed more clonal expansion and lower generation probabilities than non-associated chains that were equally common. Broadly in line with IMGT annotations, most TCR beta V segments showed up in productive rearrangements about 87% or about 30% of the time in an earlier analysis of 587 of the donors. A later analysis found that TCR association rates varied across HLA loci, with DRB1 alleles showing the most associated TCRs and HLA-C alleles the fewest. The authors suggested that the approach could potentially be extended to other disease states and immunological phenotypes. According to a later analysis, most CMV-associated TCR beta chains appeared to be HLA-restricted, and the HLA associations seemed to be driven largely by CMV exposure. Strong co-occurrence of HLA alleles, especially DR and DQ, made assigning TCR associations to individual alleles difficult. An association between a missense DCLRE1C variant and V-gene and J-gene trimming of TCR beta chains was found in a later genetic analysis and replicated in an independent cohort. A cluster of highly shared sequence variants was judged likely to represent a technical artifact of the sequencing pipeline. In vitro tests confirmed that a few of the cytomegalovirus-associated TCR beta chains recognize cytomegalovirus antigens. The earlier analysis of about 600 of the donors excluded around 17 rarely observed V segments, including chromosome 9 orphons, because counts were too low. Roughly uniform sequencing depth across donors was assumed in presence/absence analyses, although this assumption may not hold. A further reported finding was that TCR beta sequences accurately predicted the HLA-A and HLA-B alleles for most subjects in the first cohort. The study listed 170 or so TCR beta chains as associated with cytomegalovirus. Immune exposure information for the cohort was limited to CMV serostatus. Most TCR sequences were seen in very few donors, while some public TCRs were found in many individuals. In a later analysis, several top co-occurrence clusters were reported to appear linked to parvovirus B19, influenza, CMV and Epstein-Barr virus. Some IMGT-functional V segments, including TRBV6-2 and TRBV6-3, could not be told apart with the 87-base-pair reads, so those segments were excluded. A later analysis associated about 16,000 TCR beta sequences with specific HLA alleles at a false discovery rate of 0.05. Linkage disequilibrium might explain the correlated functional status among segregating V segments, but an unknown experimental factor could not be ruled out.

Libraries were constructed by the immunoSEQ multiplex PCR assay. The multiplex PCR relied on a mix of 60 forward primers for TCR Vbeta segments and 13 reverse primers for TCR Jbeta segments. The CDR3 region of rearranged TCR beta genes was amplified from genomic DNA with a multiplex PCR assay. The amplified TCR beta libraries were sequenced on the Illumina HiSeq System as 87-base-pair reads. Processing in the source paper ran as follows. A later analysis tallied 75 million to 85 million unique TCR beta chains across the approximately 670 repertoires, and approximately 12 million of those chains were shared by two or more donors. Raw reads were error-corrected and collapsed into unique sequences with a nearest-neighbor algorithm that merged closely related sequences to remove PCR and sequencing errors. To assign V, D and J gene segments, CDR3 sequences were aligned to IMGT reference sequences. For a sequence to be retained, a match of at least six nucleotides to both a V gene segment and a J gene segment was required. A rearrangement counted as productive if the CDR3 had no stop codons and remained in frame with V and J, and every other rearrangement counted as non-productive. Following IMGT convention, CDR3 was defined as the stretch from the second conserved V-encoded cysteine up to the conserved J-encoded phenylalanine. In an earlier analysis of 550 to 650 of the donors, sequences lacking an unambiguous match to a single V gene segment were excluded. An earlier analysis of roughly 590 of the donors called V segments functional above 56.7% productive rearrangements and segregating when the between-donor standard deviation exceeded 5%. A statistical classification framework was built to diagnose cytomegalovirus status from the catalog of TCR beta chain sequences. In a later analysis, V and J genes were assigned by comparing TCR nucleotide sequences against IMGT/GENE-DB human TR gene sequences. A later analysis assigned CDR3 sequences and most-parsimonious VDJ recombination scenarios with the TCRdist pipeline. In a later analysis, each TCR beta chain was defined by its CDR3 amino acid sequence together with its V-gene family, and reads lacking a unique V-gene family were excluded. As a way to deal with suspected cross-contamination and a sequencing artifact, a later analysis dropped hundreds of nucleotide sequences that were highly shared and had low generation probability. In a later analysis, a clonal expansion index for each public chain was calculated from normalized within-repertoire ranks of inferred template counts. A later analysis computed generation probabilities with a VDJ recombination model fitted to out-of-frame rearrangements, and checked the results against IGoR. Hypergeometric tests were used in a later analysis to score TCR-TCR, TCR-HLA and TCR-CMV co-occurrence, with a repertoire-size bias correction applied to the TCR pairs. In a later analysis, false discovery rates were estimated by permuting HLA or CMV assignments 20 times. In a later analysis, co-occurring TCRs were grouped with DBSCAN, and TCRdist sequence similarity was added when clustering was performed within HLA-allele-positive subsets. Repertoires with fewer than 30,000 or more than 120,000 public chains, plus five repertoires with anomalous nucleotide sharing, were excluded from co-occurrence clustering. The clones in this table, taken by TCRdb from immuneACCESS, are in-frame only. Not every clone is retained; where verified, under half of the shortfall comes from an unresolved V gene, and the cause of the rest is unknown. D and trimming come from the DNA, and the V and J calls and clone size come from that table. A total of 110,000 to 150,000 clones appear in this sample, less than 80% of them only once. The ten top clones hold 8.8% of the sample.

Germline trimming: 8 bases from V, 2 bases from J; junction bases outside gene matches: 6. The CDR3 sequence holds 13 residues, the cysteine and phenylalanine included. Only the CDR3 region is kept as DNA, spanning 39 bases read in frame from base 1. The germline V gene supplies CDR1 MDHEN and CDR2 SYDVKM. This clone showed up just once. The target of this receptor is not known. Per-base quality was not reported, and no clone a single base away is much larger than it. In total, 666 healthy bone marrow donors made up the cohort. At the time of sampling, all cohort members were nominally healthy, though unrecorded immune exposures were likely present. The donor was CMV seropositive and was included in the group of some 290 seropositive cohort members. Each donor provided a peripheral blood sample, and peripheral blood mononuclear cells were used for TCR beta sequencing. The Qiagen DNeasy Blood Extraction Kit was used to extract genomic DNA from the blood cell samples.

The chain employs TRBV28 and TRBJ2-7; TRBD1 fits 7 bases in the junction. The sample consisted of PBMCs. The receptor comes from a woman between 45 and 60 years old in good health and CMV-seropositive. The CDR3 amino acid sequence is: CASRRQGTYEQYF. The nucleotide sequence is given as TGTGCCAGCCGCCGACAGGGCACCTACGAGCAGTACTTC.